This TCR beta chain was sequenced in a study of shared T cell receptors in the human thymus. CDR3 length equals 18 residues. Germline V gene lookup returns CDR1 SQVTM and CDR2 ANQGSEA. The V and J ends lost 7 bases and 3 bases respectively, with 30 bases between them. Method: immunoSEQ multiplex PCR; TCRdb's copy keeps in-frame clones and lacks some. This sample carries around 730,000 clones, around 85% of them seen once, and the ten largest clones take 0.008% to 0.011%. These sequences were also reported in another study, on human thymus T cells. Turning to that study: Thymic samples were excised during corrective heart operations. Thymic and blood repertoires seemed to show skewed V and J gene use. There were highly overlapping thymic repertoires among unrelated individuals, as related research reported.

The clonotype comes from a girl under three years old with a congenital heart defect. The V and J genes are TRBV29-1 and TRBJ1-1, with a tentative D call TRBD1 (6 bases). The sequenced sample was thymocytes. DNA for the CDR3: TGCAGCGGCACTTCCCTCGCCCGCAGGGGTCAGATTCACACTGAAGCTTTCTTT. Translating it yields CSGTSLARRGQIHTEAFF.